Included here is one T cell receptor beta chain sequence, with context. Antigen specificity is unknown. This entry is derived from a study of T cell repertoires in cytomegalovirus infection. Study-level findings and limits: Pooled public TCR beta family frequency picked out CMV carriers with the relevant HLA.

V shed 5 bases and J 2 bases; nucleotides not matched to a gene: 8. This CDR3 has 16 amino acids. Germline V CDR1 and CDR2: SEHNR, FQNEAQ (reference sequence). TCRdb independently ran MiXCR on the reads; one entry per CDR3 protein. The data contain more than 400,000 distinct CDR3 sequences, about 30% of them seen just once; the ten biggest clones take up roughly 13%. The TCR comes from a human donor in good health (CMV status not recorded). Some clones in this sample may be carry-over from other donors' samples. Sequencing used PBMCs. The V and J genes are TRBV7-9 and TRBJ2-3; 9 bases agree with TRBD1. The CDR3 coding sequence is TGTGCCAGCAGCCTCGACAGGGGGGGGCTCACAGATACGCAGTATTTT. Protein product: CASSLDRGGLTDTQYF. The entire variable domain, with the rest obtained from reference TRBV7-9 and TRBJ2-3, is as follows: DTGVSQNPRHKITKRGQNVTFRCDPISEHNRLYWYRQTLGQGPEFLTYFQNEAQLEKSRLLSDRFSAERPKGSFSTLEIQRTEQGDSAMYLCASSLDRGGLTDTQYFGPGTRLTVL.